This T cell receptor (beta chain) stems from a study of tumor and adjacent non-tumor tissue in lung cancer. Findings of the study overall: Top 100 clones took a larger repertoire share in normal lung.

This clonotype was counted ten times or more. Antigen specificity is unknown. This sample's RNA came from whole unsorted tissue. Trimming pared 0 bases from V and 5 bases from J, leaving 10 bases between. The CDR3 length is 14 residues. Germline values: CDR1 KGHDR, CDR2 SFDVKD. The library came from three nested PCR rounds adapted from ARM-PCR protocols. One entry per CDR3 protein results from TCRdb running MiXCR on the multiplex PCR reads. Among 120,000 or so distinct CDR3 sequences listed, 66% were seen once. Sequenced: lung tumor tissue. The rearrangement links TRBV24-1 to TRBJ2-7; TRBD1 might be the D (5 bases). The origin of this receptor is a man younger than 45 with non-small cell lung cancer. DNA for the CDR3: TGTGCCACCAGTGATTTGAACAGGTTGGACGAGCAGTACTTC. It codes for CATSDLNRLDEQYF.